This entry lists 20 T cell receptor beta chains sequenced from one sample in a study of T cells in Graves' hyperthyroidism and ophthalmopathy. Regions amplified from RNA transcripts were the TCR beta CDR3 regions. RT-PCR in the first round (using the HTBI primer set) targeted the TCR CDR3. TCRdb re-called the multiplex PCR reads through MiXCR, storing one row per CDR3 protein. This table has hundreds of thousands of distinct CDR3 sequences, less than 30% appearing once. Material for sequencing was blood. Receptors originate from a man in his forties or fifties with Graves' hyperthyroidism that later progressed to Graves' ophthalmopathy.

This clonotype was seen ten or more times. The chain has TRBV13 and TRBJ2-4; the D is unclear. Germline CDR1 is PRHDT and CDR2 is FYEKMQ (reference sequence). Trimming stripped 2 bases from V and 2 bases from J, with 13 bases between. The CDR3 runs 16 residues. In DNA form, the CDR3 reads TGTGCCAGCAGCTTAAGGGCCCGCCCGCCCAAAAACATTCAGTACTTC. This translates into CASSLRARPPKNIQYF. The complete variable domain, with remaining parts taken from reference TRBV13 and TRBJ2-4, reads AAGVIQSPRHLIKEKRETATLKCYPIPRHDTVYWYQQGPGQDPQFLISFYEKMQSDKGSIPDRFSAQQFSDYHSELNMSSLELGDSALYFCASSLRARPPKNIQYFGAGTRLSVL.

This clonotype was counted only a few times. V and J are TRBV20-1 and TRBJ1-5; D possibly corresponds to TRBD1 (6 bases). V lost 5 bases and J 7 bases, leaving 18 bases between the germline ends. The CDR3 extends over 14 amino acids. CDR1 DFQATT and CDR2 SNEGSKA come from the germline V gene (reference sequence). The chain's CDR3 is CSASNPKGGQPQHF. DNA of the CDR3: TGCAGTGCTTCTAATCCGAAAGGGGGACAGCCCCAGCATTTT.

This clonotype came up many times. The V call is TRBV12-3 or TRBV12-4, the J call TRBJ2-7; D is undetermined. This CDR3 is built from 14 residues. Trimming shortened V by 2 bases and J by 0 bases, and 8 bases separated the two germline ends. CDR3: CASSLQDPSYEQYF. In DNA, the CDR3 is TGTGCCAGCAGTTTACAGGACCCCTCCTACGAGCAGTACTTC.

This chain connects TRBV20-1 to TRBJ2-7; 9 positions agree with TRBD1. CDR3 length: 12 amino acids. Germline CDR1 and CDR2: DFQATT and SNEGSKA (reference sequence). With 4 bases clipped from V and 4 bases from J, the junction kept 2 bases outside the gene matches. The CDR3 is CSATGTGYEQYF. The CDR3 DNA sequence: TGCAGTGCTACCGGGACAGGGTACGAGCAGTACTTC.

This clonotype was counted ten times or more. In nucleotides, the CDR3 is TGTGCCAGCAGTTACCGGGACAGGGGGAACACTGAAGCTTTCTTT. This gives the protein CASSYRDRGNTEAFF. The chain carries TRBV6-5 and TRBJ1-1, with 10 bases identical to TRBD1. The CDR3 is made up of 15 amino acids. CDR1 MNHEY and CDR2 SVGAGI come from the germline V gene. V was pared by 2 bases and J by 1 base, with 1 base of the junction left unmatched.

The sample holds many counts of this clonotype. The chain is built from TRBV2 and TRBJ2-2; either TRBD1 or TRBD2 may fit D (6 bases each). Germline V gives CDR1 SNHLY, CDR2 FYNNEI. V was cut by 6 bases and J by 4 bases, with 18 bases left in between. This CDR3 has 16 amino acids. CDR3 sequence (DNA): TGTGCCAGCAGCCTCGGGGGCCCACGTGGCACCGGGGAGCTGTTTTTT. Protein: CASSLGGPRGTGELFF.

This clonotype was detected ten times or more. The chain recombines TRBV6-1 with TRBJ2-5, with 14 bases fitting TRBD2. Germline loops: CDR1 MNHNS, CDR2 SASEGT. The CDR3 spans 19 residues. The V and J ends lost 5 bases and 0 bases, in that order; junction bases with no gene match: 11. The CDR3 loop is CASSRTRQGLAGDQETQYF. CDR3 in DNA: TGTGCCAGCAGTCGAACCCGCCAGGGACTAGCGGGAGACCAAGAGACCCAGTACTTC.

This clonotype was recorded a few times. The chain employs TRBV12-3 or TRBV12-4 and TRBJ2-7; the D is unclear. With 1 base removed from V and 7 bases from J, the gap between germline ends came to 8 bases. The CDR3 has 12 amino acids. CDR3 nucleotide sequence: TGTGCCAGCAGTTTAGGGCGAGGAGAGCAGTACTTC. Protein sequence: CASSLGRGEQYF.

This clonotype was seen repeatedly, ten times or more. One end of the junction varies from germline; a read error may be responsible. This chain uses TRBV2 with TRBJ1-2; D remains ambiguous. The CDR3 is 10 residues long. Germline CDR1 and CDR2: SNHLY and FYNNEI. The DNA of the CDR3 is TGTGCCAGCAGTGCGGATGGCTGCACCTTC. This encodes CASSADGCTF. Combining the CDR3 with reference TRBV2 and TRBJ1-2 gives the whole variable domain EPEVTQTPSHQVTQMGQEVILRCVPISNHLYFYWYRQILGQKVEFLVSFYNNEISEKSEIFDDQFSVERPDGSNFTLKIRSTKLEDSAMYFCASSADGCTFGSGTRLTVV.

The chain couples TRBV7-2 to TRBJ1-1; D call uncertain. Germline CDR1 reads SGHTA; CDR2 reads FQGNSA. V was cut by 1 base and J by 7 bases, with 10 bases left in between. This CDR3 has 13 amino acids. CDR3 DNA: TGTGCCAGCAGCTTAGGGCGAGGGTTTGAAGCTTTCTTT. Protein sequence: CASSLGRGFEAFF.

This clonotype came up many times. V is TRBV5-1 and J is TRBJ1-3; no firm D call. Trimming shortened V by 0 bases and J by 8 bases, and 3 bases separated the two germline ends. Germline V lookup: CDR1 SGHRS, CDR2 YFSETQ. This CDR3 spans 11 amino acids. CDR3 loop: CASSLGDTIYF. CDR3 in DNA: TGCGCCAGCAGCTTGGGTGACACCATATATTTT. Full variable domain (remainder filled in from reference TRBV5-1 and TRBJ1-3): KAGVTQTPRYLIKTRGQQVTLSCSPISGHRSVSWYQQTPGQGLQFLFEYFSETQRNKGNFPGRFSGRQFSNSRSEMNVSTLELGDSALYLCASSLGDTIYFGEGSWLTVV.

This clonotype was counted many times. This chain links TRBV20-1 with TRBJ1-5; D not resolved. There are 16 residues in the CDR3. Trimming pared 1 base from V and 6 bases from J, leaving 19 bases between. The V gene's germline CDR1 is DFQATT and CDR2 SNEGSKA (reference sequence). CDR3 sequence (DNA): TGCAGTGCTAGAGTATCCGTGGCGGGCTTGGGTCAGCCCCAGCATTTT. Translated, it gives CSARVSVAGLGQPQHF.

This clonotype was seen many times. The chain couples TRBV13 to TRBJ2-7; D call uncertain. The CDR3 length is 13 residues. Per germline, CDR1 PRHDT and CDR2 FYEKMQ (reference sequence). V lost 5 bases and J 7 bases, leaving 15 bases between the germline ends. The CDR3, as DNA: TGTGCCAGCAGCCTTCAACCGCCGAGGGAGCAGTACTTC. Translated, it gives CASSLQPPREQYF. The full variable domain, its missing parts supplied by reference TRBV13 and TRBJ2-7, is AAGVIQSPRHLIKEKRETATLKCYPIPRHDTVYWYQQGPGQDPQFLISFYEKMQSDKGSIPDRFSAQQFSDYHSELNMSSLELGDSALYFCASSLQPPREQYFGPGTRLTVT.

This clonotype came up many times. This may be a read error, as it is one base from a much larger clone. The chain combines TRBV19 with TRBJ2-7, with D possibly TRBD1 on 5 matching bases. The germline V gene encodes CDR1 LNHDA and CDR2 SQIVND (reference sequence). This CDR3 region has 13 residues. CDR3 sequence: CASNDRGSYEQHF. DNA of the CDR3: TGTGCCAGTAACGATAGGGGTTCGTACGAGCAGCACTTC.

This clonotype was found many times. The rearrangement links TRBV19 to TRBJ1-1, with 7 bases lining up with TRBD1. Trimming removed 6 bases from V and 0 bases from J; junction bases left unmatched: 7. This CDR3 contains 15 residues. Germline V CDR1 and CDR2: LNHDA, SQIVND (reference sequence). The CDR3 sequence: CASRRPGTVNTEAFF. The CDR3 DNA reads TGTGCCAGTAGACGTCCCGGGACAGTGAACACTGAAGCTTTCTTT.

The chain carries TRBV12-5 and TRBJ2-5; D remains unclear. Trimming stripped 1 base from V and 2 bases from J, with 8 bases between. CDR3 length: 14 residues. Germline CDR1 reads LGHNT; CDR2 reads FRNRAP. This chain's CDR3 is CASGLGRAQETQYF. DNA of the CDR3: TGTGCTAGTGGTTTGGGAAGGGCTCAAGAGACCCAGTACTTC.

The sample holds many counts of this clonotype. CDR3 DNA: TGTGCCAGCAGCCAACTCGACGGACCCTACGAGCAGTACTTC. Its protein product is CASSQLDGPYEQYF. The V gene is TRBV7-3, the J gene TRBJ2-7; D is uncertain. CDR3 length: 14 residues. Trimming took off 5 bases at V and 2 bases at J, with 13 bases between the two ends. Per germline, CDR1 SGHTA and CDR2 FQGTGA. The complete variable domain, with remaining parts taken from reference TRBV7-3 and TRBJ2-7, reads GAGVSQTPSNKVTEKGKYVELRCDPISGHTALYWYRQSLGQGPEFLIYFQGTGAADDSGLPNDRFFAVRPEGSVSTLKIQRTERGDSAVYLCASSQLDGPYEQYFGPGTRLTVT.

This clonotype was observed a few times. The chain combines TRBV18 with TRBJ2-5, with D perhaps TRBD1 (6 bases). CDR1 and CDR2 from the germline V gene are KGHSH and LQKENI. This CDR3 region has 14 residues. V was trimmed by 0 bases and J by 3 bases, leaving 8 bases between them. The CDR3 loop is CASSPPGHKETQYF. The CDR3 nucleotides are TGTGCCAGCTCACCACCGGGACACAAAGAGACCCAGTACTTC.

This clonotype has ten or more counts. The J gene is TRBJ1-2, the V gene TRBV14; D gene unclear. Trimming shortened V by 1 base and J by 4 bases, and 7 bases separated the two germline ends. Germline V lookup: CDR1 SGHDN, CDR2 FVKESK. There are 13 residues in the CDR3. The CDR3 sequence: CASSQAAVYGYTF. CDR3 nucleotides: TGTGCCAGCAGCCAAGCCGCAGTCTATGGCTACACCTTC. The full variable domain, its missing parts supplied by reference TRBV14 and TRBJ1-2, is EAGVTQFPSHSVIEKGQTVTLRCDPISGHDNLYWYRRVMGKEIKFLLHFVKESKQDESGMPNNRFLAERTGGTYSTLKVQPAELEDSGVYFCASSQAAVYGYTFGSGTRLTVV.

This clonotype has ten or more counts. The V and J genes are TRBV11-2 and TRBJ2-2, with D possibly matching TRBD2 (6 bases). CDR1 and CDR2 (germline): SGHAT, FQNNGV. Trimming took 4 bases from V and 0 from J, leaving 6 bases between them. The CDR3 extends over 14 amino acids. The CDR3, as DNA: TGTGCCAGCAGCTGGGGGGCGAACACCGGGGAGCTGTTTTTT. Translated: CASSWGANTGELFF.